Below, one TCR beta chain is given with its context. Germline V CDR1 and CDR2: SGHRS, YFSETQ. CDR3 size: 13 residues. Trimming pared 2 bases from V and 7 bases from J, leaving 13 bases between. Constant-region reverse primers amplified full-length variable regions, followed by semi-nested Nested Universal Primer A PCR. Via MiXCR, TCRdb re-called the 5' RACE reads, giving one row per CDR3 protein. The data show roughly 69,000 distinct CDR3 sequences, under 25% seen once. The sequence was collected from a female donor with breast cancer. Sequencing was performed on memory CD4+ T cells sorted from a lymph node. Indicated subset: memory CD4+ T cells, CD4+CD45RO+CD25-. The chain is built from TRBV5-1 and TRBJ2-7; possible D gene TRBD2, 6 bases. CDR3 in amino acids: CASSLLSGREQYF. CDR3 bases: TGCGCCAGCAGCTTACTGTCAGGGAGGGAGCAGTACTTC.